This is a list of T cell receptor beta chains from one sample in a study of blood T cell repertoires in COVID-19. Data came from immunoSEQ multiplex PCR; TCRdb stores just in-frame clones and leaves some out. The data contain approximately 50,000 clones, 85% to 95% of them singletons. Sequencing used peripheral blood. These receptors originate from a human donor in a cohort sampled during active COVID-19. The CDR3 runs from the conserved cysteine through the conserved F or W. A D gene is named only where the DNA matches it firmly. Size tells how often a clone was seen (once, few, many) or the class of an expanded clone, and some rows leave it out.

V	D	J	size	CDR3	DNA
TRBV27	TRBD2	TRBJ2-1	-	CASSRRLAGDRHEQFF	TGTGCCAGCAGCCGAAGACTAGCGGGAGATCGACATGAGCAGTTCTTC
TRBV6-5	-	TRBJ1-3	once	CASRGRPHSGNTIYF	TGTGCCAGCAGGGGCAGGCCCCACTCTGGAAACACCATATATTTT
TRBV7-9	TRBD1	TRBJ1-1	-	CASSSIGTENTEAFF	TGTGCCAGCAGCTCGATCGGGACAGAGAACACTGAAGCTTTCTTT
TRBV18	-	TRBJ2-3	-	CASSLLPGTLITDTQYF	TGTGCCAGCTCACTCCTCCCCGGGACACTAATCACAGATACGCAGTATTTT
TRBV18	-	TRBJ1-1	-	CASSFYRERHTEAFF	TGTGCCAGCTCGTTTTACAGGGAGAGGCACACTGAAGCTTTCTTT
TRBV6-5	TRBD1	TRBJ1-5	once	CASSTRDRVKPQHF	TGTGCCAGCAGTACACGGGACAGGGTCAAGCCCCAGCATTTT
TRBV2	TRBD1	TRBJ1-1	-	CASSKTVGQLKDEAFF	TGTGCCAGCAGTAAGACCGTGGGACAGTTGAAGGACGAAGCTTTCTTT
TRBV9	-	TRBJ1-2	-	CASSVEGTSSGYTF	TGTGCCAGCAGCGTAGAGGGGACAAGCTCTGGCTACACCTTC
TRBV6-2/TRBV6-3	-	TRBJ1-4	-	CASSYSFRGENEKLFF	TGTGCCAGCAGTTACTCGTTCCGGGGGGAAAATGAAAAACTGTTTTTT
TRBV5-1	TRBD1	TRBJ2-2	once	CASSPGTGNTGELFF	TGCGCCAGCAGCCCCGGGACAGGGAATACCGGGGAGCTGTTTTTT
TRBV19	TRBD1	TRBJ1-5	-	CASSYRGKGNQPQHF	TGTGCCAGTAGTTACAGGGGGAAGGGCAATCAGCCCCAGCATTTT
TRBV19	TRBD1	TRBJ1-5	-	CASRFDRGLDQPQHF	TGTGCCAGTAGGTTTGACAGGGGGTTGGATCAGCCCCAGCATTTT
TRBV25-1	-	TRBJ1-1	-	CASSEFSRGEGTEAFF	TGTGCCAGCAGTGAATTCTCTCGAGGCGAGGGCACTGAAGCTTTCTTT
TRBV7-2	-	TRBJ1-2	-	CASSLDGGGFYGYTF	TGTGCCAGCAGCTTAGATGGGGGCGGTTTCTATGGCTACACCTTC
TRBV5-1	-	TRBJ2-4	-	CASSQFVGNKNIQYF	TGCGCCAGCAGCCAGTTCGTTGGTAACAAAAACATTCAGTACTTC
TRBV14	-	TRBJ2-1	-	CASSQDGEFLSYNEQFF	TGTGCCAGCAGCCAAGATGGGGAGTTCCTATCTTACAATGAGCAGTTCTTC
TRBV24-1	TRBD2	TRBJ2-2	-	CATSDSTRDYYGNTGELFF	TGTGCCACCAGTGATAGCACCCGGGACTATTACGGGAACACCGGGGAGCTGTTTTTT
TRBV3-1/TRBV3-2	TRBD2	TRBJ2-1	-	CASSQDRGGRAVNEQFF	TGTGCCAGCAGCCAAGATCGAGGCGGGAGGGCCGTCAATGAGCAGTTCTTC
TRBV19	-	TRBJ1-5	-	CASSLRSSNQPQHF	TGTGCCAGTAGCCTCAGGTCCTCCAATCAGCCCCAGCATTTT
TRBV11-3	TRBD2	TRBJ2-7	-	CASSPGLDVYEQYF	TGTGCCAGCAGCCCGGGACTAGATGTCTACGAGCAGTACTTC
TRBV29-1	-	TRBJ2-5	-	CSAIGGGETQYF	TGCAGCGCCATTGGGGGAGGCGAGACCCAGTACTTC
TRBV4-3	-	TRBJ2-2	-	CASSQVFTGELFF	TGCGCCAGCAGCCAAGTATTCACCGGGGAGCTGTTTTTT
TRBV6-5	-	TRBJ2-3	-	CASIGDSDTQYF	TGTGCCAGCATCGGGGACTCAGATACGCAGTATTTT
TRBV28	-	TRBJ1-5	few	CASSPHQNQPQHF	TGTGCCAGCAGTCCCCACCAGAATCAGCCCCAGCATTTT
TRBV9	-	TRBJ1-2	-	CASSTRTPAYGYTF	TGTGCCAGCAGCACCCGTACACCTGCCTATGGCTACACCTTC
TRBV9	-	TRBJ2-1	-	CASSVFGESYNEQFF	TGTGCCAGCAGCGTCTTCGGGGAATCCTACAATGAGCAGTTCTTC
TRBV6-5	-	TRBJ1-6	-	CAIIEGTRNSPLHF	TGTGCCATTATTGAGGGGACACGTAATTCACCCCTCCACTTT
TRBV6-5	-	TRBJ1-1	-	CASSFMESEAFF	TGTGCCAGCAGTTTCATGGAGAGTGAAGCTTTCTTT
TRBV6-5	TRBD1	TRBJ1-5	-	CASRRGQYSNQPQHF	TGTGCCAGCAGGCGGGGACAGTATAGCAATCAGCCCCAGCATTTT
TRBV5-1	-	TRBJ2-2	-	CASSLGATNTGELFF	TGCGCCAGCAGCTTGGGAGCTACGAACACCGGGGAGCTGTTTTTT
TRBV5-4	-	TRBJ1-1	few	CASSLLGTEAFF	TGTGCCAGCAGCTTGTTAGGGACAGAAGCTTTCTTT
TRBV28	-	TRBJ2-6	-	CASLSSGANVLTF	TGTGCCAGCCTAAGCTCTGGGGCCAACGTCCTGACTTTC
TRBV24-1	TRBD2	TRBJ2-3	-	CATSDFPSGAGDTQYF	TGTGCCACCAGTGATTTCCCTAGCGGGGCCGGAGATACGCAGTATTTT
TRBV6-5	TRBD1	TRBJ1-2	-	CASSVRQGINYGYTF	TGTGCCAGCAGCGTCCGACAGGGGATTAACTATGGCTACACCTTC
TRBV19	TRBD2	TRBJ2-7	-	CASSPAGGPYEQYF	TGTGCCAGTAGCCCAGCGGGAGGGCCCTACGAGCAGTACTTC
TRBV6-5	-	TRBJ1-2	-	CASSLDWKYGYTF	TGTGCCAGCAGCCTCGACTGGAAGTATGGCTACACCTTC
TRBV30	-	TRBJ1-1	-	CAWSVQFGAVTEAFF	TGTGCCTGGAGTGTACAGTTTGGGGCTGTCACTGAAGCTTTCTTT
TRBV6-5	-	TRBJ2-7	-	CAAMRADYEQYF	TGTGCCGCAATGAGGGCCGACTACGAGCAGTACTTC
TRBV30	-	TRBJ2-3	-	CAWIIGNLGGSTDTQYF	TGTGCCTGGATCATCGGCAACCTAGGAGGCTCCACAGATACGCAGTATTTT
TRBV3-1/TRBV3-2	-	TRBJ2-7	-	CASSQDLYEQYF	TGTGCCAGCAGCCAAGATCTATACGAGCAGTACTTC
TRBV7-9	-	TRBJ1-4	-	CASSLVGFEKLFF	TGTGCCAGCAGCTTAGTCGGGTTTGAAAAACTGTTTTTT